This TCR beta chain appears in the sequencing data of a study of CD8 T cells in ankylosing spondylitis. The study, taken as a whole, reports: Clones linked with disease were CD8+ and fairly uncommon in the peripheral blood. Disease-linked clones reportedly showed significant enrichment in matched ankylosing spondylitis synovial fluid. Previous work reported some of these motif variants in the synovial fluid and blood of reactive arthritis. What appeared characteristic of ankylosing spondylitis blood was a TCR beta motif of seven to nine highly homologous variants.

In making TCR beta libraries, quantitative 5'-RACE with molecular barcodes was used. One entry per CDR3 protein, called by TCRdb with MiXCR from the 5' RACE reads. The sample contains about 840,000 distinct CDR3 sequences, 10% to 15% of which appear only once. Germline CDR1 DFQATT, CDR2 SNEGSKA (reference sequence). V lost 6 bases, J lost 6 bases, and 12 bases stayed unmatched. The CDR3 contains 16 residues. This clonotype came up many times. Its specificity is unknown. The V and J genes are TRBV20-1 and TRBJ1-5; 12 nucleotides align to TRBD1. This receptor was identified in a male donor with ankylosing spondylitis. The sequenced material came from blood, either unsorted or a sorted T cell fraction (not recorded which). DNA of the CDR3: TGCAGTGCGGCAAACAAGGGACAGGGGGCGAGTCAGCCCCAGCATTTT. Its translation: CSAANKGQGASQPQHF.